This T cell receptor (beta chain) was identified during a study of T cells in Graves' hyperthyroidism and ophthalmopathy. In the study overall: Peripheral blood was acquired at first diagnosis, ahead of any therapy whatsoever. Study findings and constraints: Stable hyperthyroidism was separated from ophthalmopathy by a model based on 13 V-J features.

This clonotype was found many times. The antigen is not known. The junction had 12 bases not matched to a gene; V was cut back by 6 bases and J by 8 bases. Germline loops: CDR1 SEHNR, CDR2 FQNEAQ (reference sequence). This CDR3 comprises 14 residues. Researchers defined stable Graves' hyperthyroidism as no ophthalmopathy progression within 18 months. PBMCs came from 9 to 10 ml fresh peripheral blood. The source material, RNA transcripts, was used to amplify TCR beta CDR3 regions. First-round RT-PCR targeting the TCR CDR3 was performed with the HTBI primer set. MiXCR, run by TCRdb on the multiplex PCR reads, gives a single entry per CDR3 protein. Of around 500,000 distinct CDR3 sequences in the sample, 11% to 15% were seen once.

The specimen was blood. The source of this sequence is a woman between 40 and 50 years old with Graves' hyperthyroidism. The V and J genes are TRBV7-9 and TRBJ1-2; 7 bases are shared with TRBD1. CDR3 nucleotide sequence: TGTGCCAGCAGGACCGAGGGGGCGTCAGGGGGCTACACCTTC. As protein: CASRTEGASGGYTF.